These 32 T cell receptor beta chains originate from one sample sequenced in a study of blood T cell repertoires in COVID-19. The protocol was immunoSEQ multiplex PCR, while the TCRdb copy is restricted to in-frame clones and leaves out a portion. The table lists roughly 240,000 clones, just under 85% of them singletons. Sequencing was carried out using peripheral blood. Receptors were obtained from a woman at least 80 years old with acute or convalescent COVID-19.

A note on this clone: The sample holds other DNA sequences that translate to the same CDR3. This sequence joins TRBV6-2 or TRBV6-3 and TRBJ2-3; D is possibly TRBD2 (6 bases). CDR3 length equals 15 residues. Trimming cost V 2 bases and J 1 base, with 10 bases left between them. The germline gives CDR1 MNHEY, CDR2 SVGEGT. This chain's CDR3 is CASSYVASGTDTQYF. CDR3 bases: TGTGCCAGCAGTTACGTCGCTAGCGGCACAGATACGCAGTATTTT.

The chain links TRBV4-3 to TRBJ2-2; TRBD2 might be the D (5 bases). The germline V gene encodes CDR1 LGHNA and CDR2 YSLEER. This CDR3 comprises 18 residues. V dropped 0 bases and J dropped 5 bases, with 19 bases sitting between them. CDR3 amino acids: CASSQDYRRVRRTGELFF. CDR3 nucleotide sequence: TGCGCCAGCAGCCAAGATTATCGGCGGGTTCGGCGGACCGGGGAGCTGTTTTTT.

The chain recombines TRBV19 with TRBJ2-2; 7 positions match TRBD2. This CDR3 is built from 19 residues. Trimming took 6 bases from V and 1 from J; bases not matched to a gene: 17. Germline CDR1 and CDR2: LNHDA and SQIVND (reference sequence). This CDR3 is CASSSTAASGHLNTGELFF. The CDR3 DNA sequence: TGTGCCAGTAGCTCCACCGCGGCTAGCGGCCACTTGAACACCGGGGAGCTGTTTTTT.

The count of this clone is one. The V gene is TRBV28, the J gene TRBJ2-7; TRBD1 agrees at 7 bases. Trimming removed 4 bases from V and 0 bases from J; junction bases left unmatched: 6. The germline CDR1 and CDR2 sequences are MDHEN and SYDVKM. The CDR3 consists of 15 residues. In nucleotides, the CDR3 is TGTGCCAGCAGTTCTGGGACAGAGTCCTCCTACGAGCAGTACTTC. Translation: CASSSGTESSYEQYF.

This clone was found once. The rearrangement links TRBV11-3 to TRBJ2-1, with D tentatively TRBD1 (6 bases). Germline-derived CDR1 and CDR2 are SGHNT and YENEEA. The CDR3 has 15 amino acids. Trimming left V 3 bases short and J 4 bases short, with 13 bases between. CDR3: CASSFTGQVYNEQFF. CDR3 sequence (DNA): TGTGCCAGCAGCTTCACAGGGCAGGTATACAATGAGCAGTTCTTC.

The chain links TRBV30 to TRBJ1-5, with D tentatively TRBD1 (6 bases). The CDR3 has 15 residues. Germline loops: CDR1 GTSNPN, CDR2 SVGIG (reference sequence). V was pared by 2 bases and J by 3 bases, with 14 bases between. CDR3 in amino acids: CAWSNPPGVNQPQHF. CDR3 nucleotides: TGTGCCTGGAGTAACCCTCCAGGGGTCAATCAGCCCCAGCATTTT.

This chain links TRBV7-2 with TRBJ2-7; D gene uncertain. V lost 5 bases to trimming and J lost 5 bases, with 10 bases between them. Germline V gene data show CDR1 as SGHTA and CDR2 as FQGNSA. CDR3 length equals 12 residues. As DNA, the CDR3 is TGTGCCAGCAGCCTCTTTTTAAACGAGCAGTACTTC. This sequence encodes CASSLFLNEQYF.

The chain combines TRBV30 with TRBJ1-1; 7 nucleotides match TRBD1. With V trimmed by 5 bases and J by 5 bases, 14 bases remained unmatched. Germline V gene data show CDR1 as GTSNPN and CDR2 as SVGIG (reference sequence). The CDR3 length is 15 residues. As DNA, the CDR3 is TGTGCCTGGTTGGACACAGGGGAAAAAGGGACTGAAGCTTTCTTT. It translates to CAWLDTGEKGTEAFF.

CDR3 loop: CASGQGWSEKLFF. In DNA, the CDR3 is TGTGCTAGTGGACAGGGTTGGAGTGAAAAACTGTTTTTT. The chain uses TRBV12-5 and TRBJ1-4, with D possibly TRBD1 on 6 matching bases. V was cut by 6 bases and J by 7 bases, with 12 bases left in between. The germline gives CDR1 LGHNT, CDR2 FRNRAP. The CDR3 extends over 13 amino acids.

The chain recombines TRBV6-1 with TRBJ1-2; 8 bases fit TRBD1. V was clipped by 1 base and J by 4 bases; unmatched bases: 14. Germline V gene lookup returns CDR1 MNHNS and CDR2 SASEGT. The CDR3 is 18 residues long. The CDR3 reads CASSEGGRTGSRRYGYTF. The CDR3 coding sequence is TGTGCCAGCAGTGAAGGAGGGAGGACAGGGTCCAGACGCTATGGCTACACCTTC.

V gene TRBV7-6 combines with J gene TRBJ1-1; a possible D gene is TRBD1 (6 bases). The CDR3 is 15 amino acids. The ends were cut back, 2 bases at V and 3 bases at J, with 13 bases in the middle. Germline-derived CDR1 and CDR2 are SGHVS and FNYEAQ. This CDR3 reads CASSLIGQGYTEAFF. Here the CDR3 DNA reads TGTGCCAGCAGCTTAATAGGCCAGGGGTACACTGAAGCTTTCTTT. Complete variable domain (other parts from reference TRBV7-6 and TRBJ1-1): GAGVSQSPRYKVTKRGQDVALRCDPISGHVSLYWYRQALGQGPEFLTYFNYEAQQDKSGLPNDRFSAERPEGSISTLTIQRTEQRDSAMYRCASSLIGQGYTEAFFGQGTRLTVV.

This chain joins TRBV6-5 and TRBJ2-2; D possibly corresponds to TRBD1 (6 bases). Trimming stripped 7 bases from V and 5 bases from J, with 14 bases between. Germline CDR1 reads MNHEY; CDR2 reads SVGAGI. The CDR3 loop spans 14 amino acids. The CDR3 reads CASITGIRTGELFF. The CDR3 DNA reads as TGTGCCAGCATAACAGGGATAAGGACCGGGGAGCTGTTTTTT.

The rearrangement links TRBV19 to TRBJ1-3; D remains unclear. The CDR3 has 16 residues. Per the germline V gene, CDR1 is LNHDA and CDR2 is SQIVND (reference sequence). The V and J ends lost 2 bases and 2 bases respectively, with 13 bases between them. As DNA, the CDR3 is TGTGCCAGTAGTATAATTGGACTGAAAACTGGAAACACCATATATTTT. As protein: CASSIIGLKTGNTIYF. Full variable domain (rest looked up from reference TRBV19 and TRBJ1-3): DGGITQSPKYLFRKEGQNVTLSCEQNLNHDAMYWYRQDPGQGLRLIYYSQIVNDFQKGDIAEGYSVSREKKESFPLTVTSAQKNPTAFYLCASSIIGLKTGNTIYFGEGSWLTVV.

This sequence joins TRBV7-2 and TRBJ1-2; D perhaps matches TRBD1 (6 bases). Trimming pared 0 bases from V and 5 bases from J, leaving 7 bases between. Germline V gene lookup returns CDR1 SGHTA and CDR2 FQGNSA. The CDR3 is 13 residues long. The CDR3 coding sequence is TGTGCCAGCAGCTTAGCACAGGGTTATGGCTACACCTTC. It translates to CASSLAQGYGYTF. Supplemented by reference TRBV7-2 and TRBJ1-2, the full variable domain reads GAGVSQSPSNKVTEKGKDVELRCDPISGHTALYWYRQSLGQGLEFLIYFQGNSAPDKSGLPSDRFSAERTGGSVSTLTIQRTQQEDSAVYLCASSLAQGYGYTFGSGTRLTVV.

CDR3 region: CSALGQQHTGELFF. DNA of the CDR3: TGCAGCGCGTTGGGACAGCAACACACCGGGGAGCTGTTTTTT. V and J are TRBV29-1 and TRBJ2-2; TRBD1 matches at 7 bases. J lost 3 bases, V lost 7 bases, and 8 bases had no gene match. Germline assignment: CDR1 SQVTM and CDR2 ANQGSEA. This CDR3 is 14 amino acids long.

The rearrangement joins TRBV19 to TRBJ2-1; TRBD2 aligns across 9 bases. The V segment lost 6 bases and the J segment 7 bases; nucleotides outside the gene matches: 7. Germline V gene data show CDR1 as LNHDA and CDR2 as SQIVND (reference sequence). The CDR3 extends over 14 amino acids. The CDR3 protein is CASRSSGSVNEQFF. The DNA of the CDR3 is TGTGCCAGTAGAAGTAGCGGGAGTGTGAATGAGCAGTTCTTC.

This chain connects TRBV6-5 to TRBJ1-1; 8 positions match TRBD1. Trimming at V came to 4 bases and at J to 2 bases, leaving 6 bases not matched to a gene. The CDR3 contains 15 residues. Per germline, CDR1 MNHEY and CDR2 SVGAGI. The CDR3 DNA follows: TGTGCCAGCAGTTCAGACAGGGGCCCTAACACTGAAGCTTTCTTT. Amino acid sequence: CASSSDRGPNTEAFF.

The CDR3 DNA reads TGTGCCAGCAGTTTTTTCGGGGGTTCTGATGAAAAACTGTTTTTT. The encoded protein is CASSFFGGSDEKLFF. The V gene is TRBV27, the J gene TRBJ1-4; D possibly corresponds to TRBD1 (5 bases). The CDR3 covers 15 residues. The V gene lost 3 bases and the J gene lost 6 bases, with 14 bases spanning the gap. CDR1 and CDR2 (germline): MNHEY, SMNVEV (reference sequence).

V usage is TRBV7-2 and J usage is TRBJ2-2, with 7 bases aligning to TRBD2. Germline V gene lookup returns CDR1 SGHTA and CDR2 FQGNSA. Germline trimming cut 3 bases from V and 8 bases from J; bases unmatched to any gene: 9. The CDR3 loop spans 15 amino acids. The CDR3, as DNA: TGTGCCAGCAGCTTTGGACTAGGGAGGATGGGGGAGCTGTTTTTT. It specifies CASSFGLGRMGELFF.

This clone was recorded a few times. The rearrangement links TRBV7-9 to TRBJ2-7; 12 bases are a match to TRBD2. The CDR3 is 17 residues long. J gave up 0 bases and V 1 base, and 4 bases lay outside the gene matches. Germline V gene sequence: CDR1 SEHNR, CDR2 FQNEAQ (reference sequence). The CDR3 spells CASSLESTSGSSYEQYF. The CDR3 nucleotides are TGTGCCAGCAGCTTAGAATCGACTAGCGGGAGCTCCTACGAGCAGTACTTC.

This chain connects TRBV7-2 to TRBJ2-7, with a weak D call TRBD1 (6 bases). CDR3 length: 16 residues. V shed 6 bases and J shed 3 bases, with 21 bases lying between them. Germline lookup yields CDR1 SGHTA and CDR2 FQGNSA. CDR3 sequence (DNA): TGTGCCAGCAGTCTTAATTCAGGGGCGCCAGTCTACGAGCAGTACTTC. Protein sequence: CASSLNSGAPVYEQYF.

The chain links TRBV19 to TRBJ2-5; TRBD1 aligns across 8 bases. Germline values: CDR1 LNHDA, CDR2 SQIVND (reference sequence). This CDR3 has 14 amino acids. Trimming at V came to 3 bases and at J to 5 bases, leaving 5 bases not matched to a gene. The CDR3 loop is CASSMGQARETQYF. In DNA form, the CDR3 reads TGTGCCAGTAGTATGGGACAGGCTAGGGAGACCCAGTACTTC.

The chain recombines TRBV6-1 with TRBJ2-3; no clear D. Germline lookup yields CDR1 MNHNS and CDR2 SASEGT. V lost 3 bases and J 6 bases, leaving 4 bases between the germline ends. CDR3 length: 11 amino acids. The CDR3, as DNA: TGTGCCAGCAGTGAGGCCGATACGCAGTATTTT. Translating gives CASSEADTQYF.

This clone was picked up a small number of times. The chain uses TRBV7-9 and TRBJ2-7; D gene unclear. The CDR3 loop spans 12 amino acids. Trimming removed 6 bases at V and 4 bases at J, with 10 bases between. CDR1 and CDR2 (germline): SEHNR, FQNEAQ (reference sequence). DNA for the CDR3: TGTGCCAGCAGGTCTTCAGGTTACGAGCAGTACTTC. This codes for CASRSSGYEQYF.

The rearrangement links TRBV7-2 to TRBJ1-1, with 8 bases fitting TRBD1. The CDR3 runs 15 residues. CDR1 is SGHTA, CDR2 FQGNSA, per germline. After removal of 3 bases from V and 3 bases from J, the junction contained 6 bases not matched to a gene. CDR3 amino acids: CASSFPTGEHTEAFF. The CDR3 DNA reads TGTGCCAGCAGCTTTCCGACAGGGGAGCACACTGAAGCTTTCTTT.

This rearrangement joins TRBV6-2 or TRBV6-3 to TRBJ1-1; 9 nucleotides agree with TRBD1. The ends lost 5 bases at V and 5 bases at J; junction bases unmatched: 9. Germline V gene lookup returns CDR1 MNHEY and CDR2 SVGEGT. The CDR3 covers 15 residues. The DNA for the CDR3 is TGTGCCAGCAGTCCATCGGACAGGGGCTGGACTGAAGCTTTCTTT. It encodes CASSPSDRGWTEAFF.

The rearrangement joins TRBV9 to TRBJ2-3; D is unclear. CDR3 length: 11 residues. Germline V gives CDR1 SGDLS, CDR2 YYNGEE. Trimming removed 4 bases from V and 8 bases from J, with 8 bases in between. CDR3 amino acids: CASSFGGTQYF. The CDR3 nucleotides are TGTGCCAGCAGCTTCGGTGGTACGCAGTATTTT.

The gene calls are TRBV4-1 and TRBJ2-2, with TRBD2 as a possible D gene (5 bases). CDR3 length equals 14 residues. Germline V gene lookup returns CDR1 MGHRA and CDR2 YSYEKL. V was pared by 3 bases and J by 2 bases, with 7 bases between. Here the CDR3 DNA reads TGCGCCAGCAGCCACGGGGTTAACACCGGGGAGCTGTTTTTT. Amino acids: CASSHGVNTGELFF.

The rearrangement links TRBV7-6 to TRBJ2-5; 12 positions agree with TRBD2. After removal of 1 base from V and 1 base from J, the junction contained 7 bases not matched to a gene. This CDR3 contains 18 residues. From germline, CDR1 is SGHVS and CDR2 FNYEAQ. The CDR3 sequence is CASSLGPSGGAVQETQYF. DNA of the CDR3: TGTGCCAGCAGCTTAGGCCCTAGCGGGGGGGCAGTCCAAGAGACCCAGTACTTC. The full variable domain, completed using reference TRBV7-6 and TRBJ2-5, is GAGVSQSPRYKVTKRGQDVALRCDPISGHVSLYWYRQALGQGPEFLTYFNYEAQQDKSGLPNDRFSAERPEGSISTLTIQRTEQRDSAMYRCASSLGPSGGAVQETQYFGPGTRLLVL.

A remark on this clone: The sample holds other DNA sequences that translate to the same CDR3. The CDR3 is CASSLGGRGYTF. The CDR3 DNA follows: TGTGCCAGCAGCTTAGGGGGGCGAGGCTACACCTTC. The V gene is TRBV7-9, the J gene TRBJ1-2; D may be TRBD1 (6 bases). This CDR3 comprises 12 residues. Germline CDR1 SEHNR, CDR2 FQNEAQ (reference sequence). V dropped 1 base and J dropped 8 bases, with 8 bases sitting between them.

This clone appeared a single time. The chain has TRBV29-1 and TRBJ2-1, with 11 positions matching TRBD2. Trimming removed 5 bases from V and 7 bases from J; junction bases left unmatched: 1. The germline V gene has CDR1 SQVTM and CDR2 ANQGSEA. This CDR3 is built from 12 residues. CDR3 nucleotides: TGCAGCGTTCGGACTAGCGGGAATGAGCAGTTCTTC. Its protein is CSVRTSGNEQFF.

The rearrangement links TRBV19 to TRBJ2-1; possible D gene TRBD2, 5 bases. V was trimmed by 2 bases and J by 3 bases, leaving 8 bases between them. There are 14 residues in the CDR3. The germline gives CDR1 LNHDA, CDR2 SQIVND (reference sequence). The CDR3 nucleotides are TGTGCCAGTAGTATAACCGGGATCTACAATGAGCAGTTCTTC. This sequence encodes CASSITGIYNEQFF.